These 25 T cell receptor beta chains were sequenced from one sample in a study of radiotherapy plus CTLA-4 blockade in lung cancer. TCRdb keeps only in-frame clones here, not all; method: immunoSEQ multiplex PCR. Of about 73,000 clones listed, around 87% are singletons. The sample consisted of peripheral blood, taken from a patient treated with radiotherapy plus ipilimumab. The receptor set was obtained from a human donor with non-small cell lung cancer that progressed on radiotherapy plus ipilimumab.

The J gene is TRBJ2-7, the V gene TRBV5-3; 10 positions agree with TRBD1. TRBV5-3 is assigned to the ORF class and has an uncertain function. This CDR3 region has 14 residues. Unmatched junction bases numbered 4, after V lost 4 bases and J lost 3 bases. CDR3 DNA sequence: TGTGCCAGAAGCATGCGGACAGGGGGCTACGAGCAGTACGTC. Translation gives CARSMRTGGYEQYV.

The DNA for the CDR3 is TGTGCCAGCAGCTTAACCAGTTTGGGGGATACGCAGTATTTT. Translating gives CASSLTSLGDTQYF. The chain is built from TRBV7-3 and TRBJ2-3; D call uncertain. CDR3 size: 14 residues. Germline assignment: CDR1 SGHTA and CDR2 FQGTGA. Between the trimmed V and J ends, which lost 0 bases and 6 bases, there was a span of 10 bases.

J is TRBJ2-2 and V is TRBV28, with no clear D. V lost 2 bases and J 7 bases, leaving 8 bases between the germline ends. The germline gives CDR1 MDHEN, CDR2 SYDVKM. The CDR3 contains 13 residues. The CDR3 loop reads CASSLSTVGELFF. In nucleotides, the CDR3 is TGTGCCAGCAGTTTAAGTACGGTCGGGGAGCTGTTTTTT.

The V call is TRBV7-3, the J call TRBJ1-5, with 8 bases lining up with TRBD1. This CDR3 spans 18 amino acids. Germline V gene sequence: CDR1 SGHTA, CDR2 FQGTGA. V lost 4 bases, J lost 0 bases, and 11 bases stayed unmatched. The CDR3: CASSWTGSLTHSNQPQHF. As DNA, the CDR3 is TGTGCCAGCAGCTGGACAGGGTCCCTGACCCATAGCAATCAGCCCCAGCATTTT.

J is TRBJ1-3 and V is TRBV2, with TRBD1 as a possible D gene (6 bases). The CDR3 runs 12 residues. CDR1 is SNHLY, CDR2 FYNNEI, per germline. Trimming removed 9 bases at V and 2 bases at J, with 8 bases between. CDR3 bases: TGTGCCAGAAGGGGGGCTGGAAACACCATATATTTT. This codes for CARRGAGNTIYF.

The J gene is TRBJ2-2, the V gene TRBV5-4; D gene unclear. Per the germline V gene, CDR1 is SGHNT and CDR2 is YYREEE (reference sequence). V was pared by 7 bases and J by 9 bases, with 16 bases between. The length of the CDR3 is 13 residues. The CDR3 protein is CASGVLGTWELFF. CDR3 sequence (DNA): TGTGCCAGCGGGGTACTTGGAACCTGGGAGCTGTTTTTT.

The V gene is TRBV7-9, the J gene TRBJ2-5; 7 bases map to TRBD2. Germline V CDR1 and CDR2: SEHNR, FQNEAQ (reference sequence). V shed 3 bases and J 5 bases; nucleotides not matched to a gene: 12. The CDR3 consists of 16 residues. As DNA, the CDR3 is TGTGCCAGCAGCTTCCAGCGGGACCCCGGGGGGGAGACCCAGTACTTC. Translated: CASSFQRDPGGETQYF. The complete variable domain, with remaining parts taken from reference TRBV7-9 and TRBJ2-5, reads DTGVSQNPRHKITKRGQNVTFRCDPISEHNRLYWYRQTLGQGPEFLTYFQNEAQLEKSRLLSDRFSAERPKGSFSTLEIQRTEQGDSAMYLCASSFQRDPGGETQYFGPGTRLLVL.

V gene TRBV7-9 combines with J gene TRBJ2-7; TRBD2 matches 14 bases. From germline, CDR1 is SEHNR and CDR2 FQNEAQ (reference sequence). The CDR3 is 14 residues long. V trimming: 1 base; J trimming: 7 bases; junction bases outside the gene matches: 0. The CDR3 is CASSLGTSGREQYF. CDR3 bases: TGTGCCAGCAGCTTAGGGACTAGCGGGAGGGAGCAGTACTTC.

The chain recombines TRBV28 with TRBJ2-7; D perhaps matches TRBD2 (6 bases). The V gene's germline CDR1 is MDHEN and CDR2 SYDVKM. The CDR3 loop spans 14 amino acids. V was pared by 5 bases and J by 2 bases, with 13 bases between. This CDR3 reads CASSPWGEPYEQYF. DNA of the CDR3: TGTGCCAGCAGTCCTTGGGGGGAACCCTACGAGCAGTACTTC.

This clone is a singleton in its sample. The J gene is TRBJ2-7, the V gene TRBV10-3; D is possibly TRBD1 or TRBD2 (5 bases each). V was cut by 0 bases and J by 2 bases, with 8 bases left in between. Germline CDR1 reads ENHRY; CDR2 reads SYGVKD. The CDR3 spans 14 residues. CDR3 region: CAISESTGPYEQYF. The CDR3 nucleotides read TGTGCCATCAGTGAGTCGACGGGGCCCTACGAGCAGTACTTC.

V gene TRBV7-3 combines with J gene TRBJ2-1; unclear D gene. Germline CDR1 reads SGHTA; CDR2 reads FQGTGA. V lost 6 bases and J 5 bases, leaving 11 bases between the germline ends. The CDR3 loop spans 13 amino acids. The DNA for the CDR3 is TGTGCCAGCAGTCTTCGTCGAAACAATGAGCAGTTCTTC. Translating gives CASSLRRNNEQFF.

The CDR3 sequence is CASSLAFGEGNEQFF. The CDR3 DNA follows: TGTGCCAGCAGCTTGGCCTTCGGGGAGGGGAATGAGCAGTTCTTC. The chain combines TRBV11-3 with TRBJ2-1; 7 nucleotides line up with TRBD2. The CDR3 has 15 amino acids. The junction had 9 bases not matched to a gene; V was cut back by 3 bases and J by 7 bases. Germline CDR1 reads SGHNT; CDR2 reads YENEEA.

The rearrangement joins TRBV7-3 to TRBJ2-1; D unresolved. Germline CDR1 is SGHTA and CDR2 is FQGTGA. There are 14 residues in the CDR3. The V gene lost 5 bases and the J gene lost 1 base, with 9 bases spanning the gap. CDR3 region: CASSEAPSYNEQFF. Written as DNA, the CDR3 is TGTGCCAGCAGCGAAGCGCCATCCTACAATGAGCAGTTCTTC.

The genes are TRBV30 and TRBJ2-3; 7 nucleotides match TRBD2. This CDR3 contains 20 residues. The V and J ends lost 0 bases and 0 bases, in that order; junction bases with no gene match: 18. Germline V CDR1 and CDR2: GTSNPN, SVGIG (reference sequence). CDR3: CAWSVVWMGGVQPSTDTQYF. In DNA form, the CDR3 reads TGTGCCTGGAGTGTAGTATGGATGGGAGGGGTCCAGCCCAGCACAGATACGCAGTATTTT.

CDR3 nucleotides: TGTGCCAGCAGTTACTCGGCAGGCGCTTCCTACGAGCAGTACTTC. Residues: CASSYSAGASYEQYF. This chain links TRBV6-6 with TRBJ2-7; D is ambiguous. V lost 0 bases, J lost 1 base, and 10 bases lay in between. There are 15 residues in the CDR3. In germline, CDR1 is MNHNY, CDR2 SVGAGI (reference sequence).

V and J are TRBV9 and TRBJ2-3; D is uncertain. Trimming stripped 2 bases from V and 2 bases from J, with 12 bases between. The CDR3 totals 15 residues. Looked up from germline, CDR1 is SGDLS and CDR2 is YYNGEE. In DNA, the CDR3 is TGTGCCAGCAGCGTCGCCGTCTATCACACAGATACGCAGTATTTT. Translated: CASSVAVYHTDTQYF.

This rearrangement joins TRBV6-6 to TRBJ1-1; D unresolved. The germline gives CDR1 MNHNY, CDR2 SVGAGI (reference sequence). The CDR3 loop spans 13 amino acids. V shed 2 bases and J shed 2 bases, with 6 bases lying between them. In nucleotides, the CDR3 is TGTGCCAGCAGTTACAGGGCAAACACTGAAGCTTTCTTT. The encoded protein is CASSYRANTEAFF.

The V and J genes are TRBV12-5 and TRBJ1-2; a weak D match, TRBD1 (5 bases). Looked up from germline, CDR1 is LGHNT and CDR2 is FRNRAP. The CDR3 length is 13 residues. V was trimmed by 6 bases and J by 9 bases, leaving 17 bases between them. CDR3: CASGPPQGGSYTF. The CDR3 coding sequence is TGTGCTAGTGGCCCCCCCCAGGGAGGGAGCTACACCTTC.

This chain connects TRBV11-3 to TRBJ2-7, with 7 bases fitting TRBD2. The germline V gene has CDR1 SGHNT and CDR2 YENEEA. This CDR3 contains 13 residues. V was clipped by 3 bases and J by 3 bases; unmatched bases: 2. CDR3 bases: TGTGCCAGCAGCTTGGGCGGGAGCTACGAGCAGTACTTC. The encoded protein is CASSLGGSYEQYF.

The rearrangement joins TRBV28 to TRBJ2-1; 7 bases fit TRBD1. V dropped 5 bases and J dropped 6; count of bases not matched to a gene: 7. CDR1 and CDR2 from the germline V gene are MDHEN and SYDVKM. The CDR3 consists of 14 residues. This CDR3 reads CASSPQGLSNEQFF. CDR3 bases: TGTGCCAGCAGTCCACAGGGGCTTTCCAATGAGCAGTTCTTC.

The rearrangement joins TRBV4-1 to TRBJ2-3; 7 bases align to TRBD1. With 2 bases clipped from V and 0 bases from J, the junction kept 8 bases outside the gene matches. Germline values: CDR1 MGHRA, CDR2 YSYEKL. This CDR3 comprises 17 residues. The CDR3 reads CASSQFPTGASTDTQYF. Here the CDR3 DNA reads TGCGCCAGCAGCCAATTCCCCACAGGGGCTAGCACAGATACGCAGTATTTT.

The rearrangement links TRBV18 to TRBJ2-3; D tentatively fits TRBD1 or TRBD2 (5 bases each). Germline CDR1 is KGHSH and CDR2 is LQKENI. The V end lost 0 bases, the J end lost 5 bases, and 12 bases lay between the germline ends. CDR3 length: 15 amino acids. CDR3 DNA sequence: TGTGCCAGCTCACCACCGGGACCACGCAAAGATACGCAGTATTTT. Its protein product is CASSPPGPRKDTQYF.

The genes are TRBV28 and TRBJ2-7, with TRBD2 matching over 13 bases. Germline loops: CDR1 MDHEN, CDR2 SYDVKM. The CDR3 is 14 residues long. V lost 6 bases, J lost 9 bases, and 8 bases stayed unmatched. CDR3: CASSLGLAGAAQYV. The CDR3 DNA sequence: TGTGCCAGCAGCCTTGGACTAGCGGGAGCGGCGCAGTACGTC.

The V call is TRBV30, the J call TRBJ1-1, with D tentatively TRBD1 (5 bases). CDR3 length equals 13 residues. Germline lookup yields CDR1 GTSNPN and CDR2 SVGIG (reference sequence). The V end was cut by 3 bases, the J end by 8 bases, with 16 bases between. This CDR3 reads CAWSSVAPGEAFF. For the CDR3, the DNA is TGTGCCTGGAGCTCAGTCGCGCCAGGGGAAGCTTTCTTT.

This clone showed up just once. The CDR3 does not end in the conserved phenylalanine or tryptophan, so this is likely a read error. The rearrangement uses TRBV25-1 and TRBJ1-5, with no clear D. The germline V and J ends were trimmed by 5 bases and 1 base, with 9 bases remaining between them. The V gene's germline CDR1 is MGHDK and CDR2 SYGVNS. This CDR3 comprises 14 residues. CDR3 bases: TGTGCCAGCAGTTTGAGTGGAAGCAATCAGCCCCAGCATCTT. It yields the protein CASSLSGSNQPQHL.